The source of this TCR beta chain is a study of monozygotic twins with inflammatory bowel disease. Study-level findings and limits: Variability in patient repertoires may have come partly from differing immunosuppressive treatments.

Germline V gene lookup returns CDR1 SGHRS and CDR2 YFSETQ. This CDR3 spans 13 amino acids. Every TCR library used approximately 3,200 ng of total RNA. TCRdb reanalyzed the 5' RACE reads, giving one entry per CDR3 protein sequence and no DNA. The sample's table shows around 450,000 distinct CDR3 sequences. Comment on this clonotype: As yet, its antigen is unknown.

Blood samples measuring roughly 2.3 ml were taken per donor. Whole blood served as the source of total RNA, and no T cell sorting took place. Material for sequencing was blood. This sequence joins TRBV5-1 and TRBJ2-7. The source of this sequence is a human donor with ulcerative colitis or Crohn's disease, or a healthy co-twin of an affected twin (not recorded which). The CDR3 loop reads CASSLGSSYEQYF.